Listed below are T cell receptor beta chains from one sample, sequenced in a study of cytomegalovirus exposure and HLA in healthy donors. This table comes from immunoSEQ multiplex PCR, and its TCRdb copy is limited to in-frame clones, with some not included. Of some 110,000 clones in the sample, roughly 75% are singletons; the top ten hold 1.5% to 2%. Sequencing input: PBMCs. These receptors originate from a woman in her thirties or forties in good health and CMV-seronegative. The CDR3 runs from the conserved cysteine through the conserved F or W. The order of the fields is CDR3 DNA, CDR3 protein, D gene, J gene, clone size, V gene. The D gene is left open where the match is weak. Clone sizes are given selectively: once, few, many, or a class where the clone is expanded.

CDR3 DNA: TGTGCCAGCAGCACAGACAGGGGGCGAAACTATGGCTACACCTTC; CDR3 protein: CASSTDRGRNYGYTF; D gene: TRBD1; J gene: TRBJ1-2; clone size: -; V gene: TRBV7-2
CDR3 DNA: TGTGCCACCAGCAGAGGATCCTACGAGCAGTACTTC; CDR3 protein: CATSRGSYEQYF; D gene: -; J gene: TRBJ2-7; clone size: -; V gene: TRBV15
CDR3 DNA: TGTGCCAGCAGCTACGTAGCAGCCCCCTCTGGGGCCAACGTCCTGACTTTC; CDR3 protein: CASSYVAAPSGANVLTF; D gene: -; J gene: TRBJ2-6; clone size: -; V gene: TRBV7-2
CDR3 DNA: TGTGCCAGCAGGGAGACAGGAACCGAGCAGTACTTC; CDR3 protein: CASRETGTEQYF; D gene: -; J gene: TRBJ2-7; clone size: -; V gene: TRBV2
CDR3 DNA: TGTGCCAGCAGCTACGTCCCGGGACAGGGACCCTACTCTGGGGCCAACGTCCTGACTTTC; CDR3 protein: CASSYVPGQGPYSGANVLTF; D gene: TRBD1; J gene: TRBJ2-6; clone size: -; V gene: TRBV5-4
CDR3 DNA: TGTGCCAGCAGCCTATCGGACTATGGCTACACCTTC; CDR3 protein: CASSLSDYGYTF; D gene: -; J gene: TRBJ1-2; clone size: -; V gene: TRBV4-2
CDR3 DNA: TGCGCCAGCAGTGAGCGTTCCAGGACAGGGCCGAACACTGAAGCTTTCTTT; CDR3 protein: CASSERSRTGPNTEAFF; D gene: TRBD1; J gene: TRBJ1-1; clone size: few; V gene: TRBV10-2
CDR3 DNA: TGTGCCAGTAGTATAGATTTAGGGACTAGCGGGAGGATTCTCACTCGCAATGAGCAGTTCTTC; CDR3 protein: CASSIDLGTSGRILTRNEQFF; D gene: TRBD2; J gene: TRBJ2-1; clone size: -; V gene: TRBV19
CDR3 DNA: TGTGCCAGCAATCCGGGGGTCGGCAATCAGCCCCAGCATTTT; CDR3 protein: CASNPGVGNQPQHF; D gene: -; J gene: TRBJ1-5; clone size: -; V gene: TRBV6-6
CDR3 DNA: TGCGCCAGCAGCCCTACAGAGCGGGGGGCCTACGAGCAGTACTTC; CDR3 protein: CASSPTERGAYEQYF; D gene: TRBD2; J gene: TRBJ2-7; clone size: once; V gene: TRBV4-1
CDR3 DNA: TGCGCCAGCAGCCAAGGTAACCAAGAGACCCAGTACTTC; CDR3 protein: CASSQGNQETQYF; D gene: -; J gene: TRBJ2-5; clone size: -; V gene: TRBV4-1
CDR3 DNA: TGTGCCAGCAGCTCGTCACACAGGGCCCCCTACAATGAGCAGTTCTTC; CDR3 protein: CASSSSHRAPYNEQFF; D gene: -; J gene: TRBJ2-1; clone size: once; V gene: TRBV11-2
CDR3 DNA: TGTGCCAGCAGTCGGGACAGCTACTACACTGAAGCTTTCTTT; CDR3 protein: CASSRDSYYTEAFF; D gene: TRBD1; J gene: TRBJ1-1; clone size: few; V gene: TRBV27
CDR3 DNA: TGTGCCAGCAGCTCGATGTACGGGATTCTCGAGCAGTACTTC; CDR3 protein: CASSSMYGILEQYF; D gene: -; J gene: TRBJ2-7; clone size: -; V gene: TRBV7-2
CDR3 DNA: TGTGCCAGCAGCCCAACAGGGGTTTGGGATACGCAGTATTTT; CDR3 protein: CASSPTGVWDTQYF; D gene: TRBD1; J gene: TRBJ2-3; clone size: -; V gene: TRBV9
CDR3 DNA: TGTGCCAGCAGCGTAGAAGCGGGTTCGGACACCATATATTTT; CDR3 protein: CASSVEAGSDTIYF; D gene: -; J gene: TRBJ1-3; clone size: -; V gene: TRBV9
CDR3 DNA: TGTGCCAGCAGCTGGGACAGCCCTACGGAGACCCAGTACTTC; CDR3 protein: CASSWDSPTETQYF; D gene: TRBD1; J gene: TRBJ2-5; clone size: few; V gene: TRBV7-9
CDR3 DNA: TGTGCCAGCAATCCCACTAGACTAGCGGGACCGTACGAGCAGTACTTC; CDR3 protein: CASNPTRLAGPYEQYF; D gene: TRBD2; J gene: TRBJ2-7; clone size: -; V gene: TRBV27
CDR3 DNA: TGTGCCAGCAGCTTGGGGGGGGAGACCGGGACCTACGAGCAGTACTTC; CDR3 protein: CASSLGGETGTYEQYF; D gene: -; J gene: TRBJ2-7; clone size: -; V gene: TRBV5-6
CDR3 DNA: TGTGCCAGCAGCCGGGGACAGGGTTATGGCTACACCTTC; CDR3 protein: CASSRGQGYGYTF; D gene: TRBD1; J gene: TRBJ1-2; clone size: -; V gene: TRBV7-9
CDR3 DNA: TGTGCCAGCAGTGATGCAGATCCGTCCCTCTACGAGCAGTACTTC; CDR3 protein: CASSDADPSLYEQYF; D gene: -; J gene: TRBJ2-7; clone size: -; V gene: TRBV28
CDR3 DNA: TGTGCCAGCAGTTTAGGGCAAAACTATGGCTACACCTTC; CDR3 protein: CASSLGQNYGYTF; D gene: -; J gene: TRBJ1-2; clone size: -; V gene: TRBV28
CDR3 DNA: TGTGCCAGCAGTTTCGGCGGGAGTCACAATGAGCAGTTCTTC; CDR3 protein: CASSFGGSHNEQFF; D gene: TRBD2; J gene: TRBJ2-1; clone size: -; V gene: TRBV28
CDR3 DNA: TGTGCCAGTAGTATCGGGGGAGGGAAGCACAATGAGCAGTTCTTC; CDR3 protein: CASSIGGGKHNEQFF; D gene: TRBD2; J gene: TRBJ2-1; clone size: -; V gene: TRBV19
CDR3 DNA: TGTGCCAGCAGCGTAGCCAGCCAAGAGACCCAGTACTTC; CDR3 protein: CASSVASQETQYF; D gene: -; J gene: TRBJ2-5; clone size: -; V gene: TRBV9
CDR3 DNA: TGTGCCAGCAGCTCTGGACTAGCGGGAGGAACCGGGGAGCTGTTTTTT; CDR3 protein: CASSSGLAGGTGELFF; D gene: TRBD2; J gene: TRBJ2-2; clone size: -; V gene: TRBV5-4
CDR3 DNA: TGTGCCAGCTCACGGAACTCACAGGCTAATGAAAAACTGTTTTTT; CDR3 protein: CASSRNSQANEKLFF; D gene: -; J gene: TRBJ1-4; clone size: once; V gene: TRBV18